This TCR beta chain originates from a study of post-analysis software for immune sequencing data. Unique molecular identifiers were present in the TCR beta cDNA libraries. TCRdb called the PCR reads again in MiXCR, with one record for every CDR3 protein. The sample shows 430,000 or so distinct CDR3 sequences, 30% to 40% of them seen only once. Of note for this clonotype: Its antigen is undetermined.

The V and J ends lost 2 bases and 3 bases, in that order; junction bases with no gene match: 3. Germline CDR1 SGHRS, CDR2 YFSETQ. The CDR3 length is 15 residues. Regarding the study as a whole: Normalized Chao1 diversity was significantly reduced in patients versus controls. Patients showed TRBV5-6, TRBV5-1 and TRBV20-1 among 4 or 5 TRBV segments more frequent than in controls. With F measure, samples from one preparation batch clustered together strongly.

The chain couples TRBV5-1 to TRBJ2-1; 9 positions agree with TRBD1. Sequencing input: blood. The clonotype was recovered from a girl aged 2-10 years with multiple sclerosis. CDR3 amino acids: CASSFDRGYYNEQFF. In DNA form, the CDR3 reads TGCGCCAGCAGCTTTGACAGGGGGTACTACAATGAGCAGTTCTTC.